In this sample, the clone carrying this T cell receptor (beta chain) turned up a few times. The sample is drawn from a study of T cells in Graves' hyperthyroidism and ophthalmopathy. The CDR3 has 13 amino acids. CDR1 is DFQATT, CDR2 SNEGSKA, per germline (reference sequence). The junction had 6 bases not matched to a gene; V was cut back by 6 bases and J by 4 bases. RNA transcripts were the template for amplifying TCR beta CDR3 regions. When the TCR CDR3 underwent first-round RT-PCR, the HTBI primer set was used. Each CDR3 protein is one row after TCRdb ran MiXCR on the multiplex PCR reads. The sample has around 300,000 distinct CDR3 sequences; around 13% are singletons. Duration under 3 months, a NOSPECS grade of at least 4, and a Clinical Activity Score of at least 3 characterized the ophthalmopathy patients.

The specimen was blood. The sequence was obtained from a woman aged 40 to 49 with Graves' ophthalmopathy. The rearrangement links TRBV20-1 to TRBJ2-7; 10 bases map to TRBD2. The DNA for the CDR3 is TGCAGTGCCCCGGGACTAGCGTCTTACGAGCAGTACTTC. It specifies CSAPGLASYEQYF.